The present entry profiles one T cell receptor (beta chain) with its context. These data belong to a study of shared T cell receptors in the human thymus. The V segment lost 8 bases and the J segment 8 bases; nucleotides outside the gene matches: 11. The germline V gene has CDR1 LNHNV and CDR2 YYDKDF (reference sequence). CDR3 length: 14 amino acids. The table came from immunoSEQ multiplex PCR; TCRdb's copy has only in-frame clones and leaves some out. The sample contains some 640,000 clones, over 75% of which appear only once. These data also featured in a second study, about human thymus T cells.

The sample taken for sequencing was thymocytes. J is TRBJ2-1 and V is TRBV15; 8 bases agree with TRBD1. The clonotype was recovered from a boy under three years old with a congenital heart defect. The chain's CDR3 is CATLGLDRADEQFF. CDR3 nucleotide sequence: TGTGCCACCTTGGGACTGGACAGGGCGGATGAGCAGTTCTTC.